These 22 T cell receptor beta chains were sequenced from one sample in a study of T-cell reconstitution after alpha-beta-depleted transplantation in children. As it was prepared, the TCRbeta library received unique molecular identifiers. Via MiXCR, TCRdb re-called the PCR reads, giving one row per CDR3 protein. There are about 250,000 distinct CDR3 sequences in the sample; approximately 24% occur only once, and around 4.8% lies in the top ten. The sample here was PBMCs, mostly from graft donor cells, taken 360 days after TCRalphabeta/CD19-depleted stem cell transplant. Every receptor here comes from a female patient between 2 and 15 years old who had a stem cell transplant for congenital amegakaryocytic thrombocytopenia, so the T cells may come from the graft donor.

This clonotype was observed a handful of times. V is TRBV12-3 or TRBV12-4 and J is TRBJ2-5; 9 bases map to TRBD2. The CDR3 runs to 14 residues. J gave up 5 bases and V 5 bases, and 6 bases lay outside the gene matches. The CDR3 bases are TGTGCCAGCAGTGCCGGGACTAGCATCGAGACCCAGTACTTC. Protein product: CASSAGTSIETQYF.

In this sample, this clonotype turned up a few times. This rearrangement joins TRBV4-1 to TRBJ2-5; 11 bases map to TRBD2. V lost 4 bases, J lost 4 bases, and 8 bases stayed unmatched. This CDR3 is built from 16 residues. CDR1 MGHRA and CDR2 YSYEKL come from the germline V gene. DNA for the CDR3: TGCGCCAGCAGCCCCCGAAGCCTAGCGGGAGGAGAGACCCAGTACTTC. This codes for CASSPRSLAGGETQYF.

This clonotype came up a few times. The genes are TRBV28 and TRBJ2-5; a possible D gene is TRBD1 (5 bases). The CDR3 totals 18 residues. Trimming removed 6 bases from V and 3 bases from J, with 26 bases in between. Germline CDR1 and CDR2: MDHEN and SYDVKM. CDR3 residues: CASRPHPKPQQGKETQYF. The CDR3 nucleotides read TGTGCCAGCAGACCTCACCCCAAACCTCAGCAGGGAAAAGAGACCCAGTACTTC.

The chain recombines TRBV29-1 with TRBJ2-2; perhaps D is TRBD1 or TRBD2 (5 bases each). The germline gives CDR1 SQVTM, CDR2 ANQGSEA. Trimming cost V 0 bases and J 6 bases, with 11 bases left between them. This CDR3 is 14 amino acids long. CDR3 in amino acids: CSVEDRDLAGELFF. The CDR3 bases are TGCAGCGTTGAAGATCGGGACCTCGCCGGGGAGCTGTTTTTT.

V gene TRBV14 combines with J gene TRBJ2-3; the D is unclear. CDR1 and CDR2 from the germline V gene are SGHDN and FVKESK. V was shortened by 1 base and J by 6 bases, with 8 bases between the two germline ends. The CDR3 extends over 13 amino acids. The CDR3 coding sequence is TGTGCCAGCAGCCAAGTCTCAATGGATACGCAGTATTTT. Translated: CASSQVSMDTQYF.

This rearrangement joins TRBV10-3 to TRBJ1-3, with D unresolved. This CDR3 region has 14 residues. Trimming took off 10 bases at V and 0 bases at J, with 13 bases between the two ends. Germline-derived CDR1 and CDR2 are ENHRY and SYGVKD. The CDR3 DNA sequence: TGTGCCACTTCCGACGGTCCCTCTGGAAACACCATATATTTT. This translates into CATSDGPSGNTIYF.

This clonotype showed up many times. The V call is TRBV12-3 or TRBV12-4, the J call TRBJ1-2; D remains unclear. This CDR3 spans 13 amino acids. V lost 3 bases, J lost 4 bases, and 9 bases lay in between. The DNA for the CDR3 is TGTGCCAGCAGTTTCAGGTCCATCTATGGCTACACCTTC. Protein sequence: CASSFRSIYGYTF.

The chain uses TRBV7-2 and TRBJ1-3; no clear D. The CDR3 has 15 amino acids. The ends were cut back, 5 bases at V and 4 bases at J, with 15 bases in the middle. Germline CDR1 is SGHTA and CDR2 is FQGNSA. Here the CDR3 reads CASSPTRAKGNTIYF. CDR3 in DNA: TGTGCCAGCAGCCCTACCCGGGCAAAAGGAAACACCATATATTTT.

This rearrangement joins TRBV4-2 to TRBJ1-6; D is ambiguous. CDR3 length: 12 residues. V lost 1 base and J lost 16, with 11 bases in between. CDR1 is LGHNA and CDR2 is YNFKEQ in the germline V gene. CDR3 coding DNA: TGTGCCAGCAGCCAAGGAAGGGTCCCGCTCCACTTT. Translating gives CASSQGRVPLHF.

The rearrangement links TRBV6-1 to TRBJ2-2; 12 nucleotides align to TRBD1. Germline V gene data show CDR1 as MNHNS and CDR2 as SASEGT. The V gene end was trimmed by 7 bases and the J gene end by 0 bases; junction bases not matched to a gene: 9. CDR3 length: 18 residues. The CDR3 coding sequence is TGTGCCAGCAACAATGGGACAGGGGGCGAATCGAACACCGGGGAGCTGTTTTTT. Amino acid sequence: CASNNGTGGESNTGELFF.

The V call is TRBV2, the J call TRBJ2-2; TRBD1 aligns across 11 bases. The CDR3 totals 17 residues. Germline V gene data show CDR1 as SNHLY and CDR2 as FYNNEI. J was trimmed by 4 bases and V by 3 bases; bases with no gene match: 7. Here the CDR3 reads CASSEGRTGGGTGELFF. The CDR3 DNA sequence: TGTGCCAGCAGTGAGGGGAGGACAGGGGGCGGCACCGGGGAGCTGTTTTTT.

This clonotype has more than one count but fewer than ten. The chain has TRBV11-1 and TRBJ2-5, with 10 bases fitting TRBD2. V was pared by 5 bases and J by 5 bases, with 11 bases of the junction left unmatched. The germline V gene has CDR1 SGHAT and CDR2 FQDESV (reference sequence). This CDR3 has 16 residues. The CDR3 protein is CASSPRSGRASETQYF. In DNA, the CDR3 is TGTGCCAGCAGCCCCCGGAGCGGGAGGGCCAGTGAGACCCAGTACTTC.

The genes are TRBV12-5 and TRBJ1-4; a weak D match, TRBD1 (5 bases). V was cut by 5 bases and J by 5 bases, with 24 bases left in between. Germline V CDR1 and CDR2: LGHNT, FRNRAP. This CDR3 comprises 18 residues. The CDR3 sequence is CASGPTRDRPSSNEKLFF. CDR3 sequence (DNA): TGTGCTAGTGGTCCAACCAGGGATCGGCCGTCTAGCAATGAAAAACTGTTTTTT.

This clonotype was recorded many times. V and J are TRBV5-1 and TRBJ2-3, with unresolved D. Germline V gives CDR1 SGHRS, CDR2 YFSETQ. This CDR3 is built from 14 residues. V lost 2 bases to trimming and J lost 4 bases, with 11 bases between them. The CDR3 spells CASSFAIPSDTQYF. Written as DNA, the CDR3 is TGCGCCAGCAGCTTCGCCATCCCGTCAGATACGCAGTATTTT. Together with reference TRBV5-1 and TRBJ2-3, the CDR3 gives the full variable domain: KAGVTQTPRYLIKTRGQQVTLSCSPISGHRSVSWYQQTPGQGLQFLFEYFSETQRNKGNFPGRFSGRQFSNSRSEMNVSTLELGDSALYLCASSFAIPSDTQYFGPGTRLTVL.

The rearrangement joins TRBV11-1 to TRBJ2-7; TRBD2 matches at 11 bases. After removal of 5 bases from V and 0 bases from J, the junction contained 9 bases not matched to a gene. This CDR3 is built from 17 residues. Per germline, CDR1 SGHAT and CDR2 FQDESV (reference sequence). DNA of the CDR3: TGTGCCAGCAGCCCCGGGACTAGCGGACACGTCTCCTACGAGCAGTACTTC. Protein: CASSPGTSGHVSYEQYF. Based on the CDR3 plus reference TRBV11-1 and TRBJ2-7, the full variable domain is EAEVAQSPRYKITEKSQAVAFWCDPISGHATLYWYRQILGQGPELLVQFQDESVVDDSQLPKDRFSAERLKGVDSTLKIQPAELGDSAMYLCASSPGTSGHVSYEQYFGPGTRLTVT.

In its sample, this clonotype was seen a few times. This rearrangement joins TRBV12-5 to TRBJ2-3; 8 bases are shared with TRBD2. The J segment lost 5 bases and the V segment lost 5 bases, leaving 9 bases of the junction unmatched. This CDR3 is built from 15 residues. CDR1 and CDR2 (germline): LGHNT, FRNRAP. In nucleotides, the CDR3 is TGTGCTAGTGGTACTAGCGGACCTGTCCAAGATACGCAGTATTTT. It encodes CASGTSGPVQDTQYF.

This chain links TRBV6-1 with TRBJ2-1; possibly TRBD1 for D (6 bases). CDR1 and CDR2 from the germline V gene are MNHNS and SASEGT. The CDR3 covers 14 residues. The ends were cut back, 6 bases at V and 6 bases at J, with 15 bases in the middle. The CDR3 nucleotides are TGTGCCAGCAGAGACAGGCCGACCTTCAATGAGCAGTTCTTC. This codes for CASRDRPTFNEQFF.

V gene TRBV4-2 combines with J gene TRBJ2-5; no clear D gene. The germline V and J ends were trimmed by 2 bases and 1 base, with 8 bases remaining between them. CDR3 size: 14 residues. The V gene's germline CDR1 is LGHNA and CDR2 YNFKEQ. The CDR3 reads CASSQLSPQETQYF. DNA for the CDR3: TGTGCCAGCAGCCAACTCTCCCCCCAAGAGACCCAGTACTTC.

The chain carries TRBV5-1 and TRBJ2-3; 13 nucleotides match TRBD2. V lost 3 bases to trimming and J lost 4 bases; unmatched junction nucleotides: 11. The CDR3 sequence is 18 residues long. Germline CDR1 SGHRS, CDR2 YFSETQ. CDR3 sequence: CASSSPKYTSGRADTQYF. The DNA of the CDR3 is TGCGCCAGCAGCTCCCCCAAGTATACTAGCGGGAGGGCAGATACGCAGTATTTT.

This clonotype was counted between two and nine times. This chain links TRBV10-3 with TRBJ2-7; 10 bases agree with TRBD1. This CDR3 has 13 residues. Germline CDR1 is ENHRY and CDR2 is SYGVKD. V was clipped by 8 bases and J by 1 base; unmatched bases: 2. This chain's CDR3 is CAIGTGESYEQYF. In nucleotides, the CDR3 is TGTGCCATCGGGACAGGGGAATCCTACGAGCAGTACTTC.

In its sample, this clonotype was seen a few times. This chain joins TRBV29-1 and TRBJ2-3; 7 nucleotides align to TRBD1. Germline V CDR1 and CDR2: SQVTM, ANQGSEA. This CDR3 has 12 amino acids. V was clipped by 7 bases and J by 7 bases; unmatched bases: 8. The CDR3: CSDLTGANTQYF. CDR3 coding DNA: TGCAGCGACCTCACAGGGGCTAATACGCAGTATTTT.

A few counts support this clonotype. This rearrangement joins TRBV19 to TRBJ2-1; D may be TRBD1 or TRBD2 (5 bases each). The CDR3 contains 15 residues. Trimming took 4 bases from V and 6 from J, leaving 16 bases between them. The germline V gene encodes CDR1 LNHDA and CDR2 SQIVND (reference sequence). CDR3 nucleotide sequence: TGTGCCAGTAGTACCCTACTAGGGGCTGGCAATGAGCAGTTCTTC. Its translation is CASSTLLGAGNEQFF.